This T cell receptor beta chain originates from a study of blood T cell repertoires in COVID-19. Measured with immunoSEQ multiplex PCR; TCRdb has only the in-frame clones, and not every one. The sample includes about 180,000 clones, around 87% of them seen just once. CDR1 GTSNPN and CDR2 SVGIG come from the germline V gene (reference sequence). V shed 3 bases and J shed 3 bases, with 6 bases lying between them. This CDR3 comprises 11 residues. The TCR was taken from a man aged 40-50 years with active or convalescent COVID-19. The sample was peripheral blood. J is TRBJ2-7 and V is TRBV30; D gene uncertain. The CDR3 loop reads CAWRHNYEQYF. Here the CDR3 DNA reads TGTGCCTGGAGACATAACTACGAGCAGTACTTC.